This T cell receptor (beta chain) was found in a study of shared clonotypes between healthy human individuals. Method: immunoSEQ multiplex PCR; TCRdb's copy keeps in-frame clones and lacks some. Among about 2.4 million clones, approximately 93% were seen once, and the ten largest hold approximately 0.35%. The germline CDR1 and CDR2 sequences are MGHDK and SYGVNS. The CDR3 covers 14 residues. V was pared by 3 bases and J by 5 bases, with 11 bases between. Material for sequencing was naive CD4+ T cells from PBMCs. Regarding subset: CD45RA+ positively selected. The origin of this receptor is a man aged 18 to 29 in good health. Some clones in this sample may be carry-over from other donors' samples. This chain joins TRBV25-1 and TRBJ2-1; no definite D call. CDR3 sequence (DNA): TGTGCCAGCAGTGATCCGGGCAGCCACAATGAGCAGTTCTTC. It is translated as CASSDPGSHNEQFF.